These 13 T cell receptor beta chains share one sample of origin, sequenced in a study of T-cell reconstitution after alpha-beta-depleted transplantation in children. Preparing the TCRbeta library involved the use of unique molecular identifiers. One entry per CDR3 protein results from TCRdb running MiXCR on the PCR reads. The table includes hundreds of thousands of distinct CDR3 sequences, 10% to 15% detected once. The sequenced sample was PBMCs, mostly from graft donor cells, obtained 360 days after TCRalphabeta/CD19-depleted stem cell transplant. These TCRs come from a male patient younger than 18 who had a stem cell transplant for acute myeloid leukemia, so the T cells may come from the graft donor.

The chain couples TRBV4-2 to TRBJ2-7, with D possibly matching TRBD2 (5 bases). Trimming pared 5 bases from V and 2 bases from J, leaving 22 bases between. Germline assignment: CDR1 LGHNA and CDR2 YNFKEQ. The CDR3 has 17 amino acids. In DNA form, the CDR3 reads TGTGCCAGCAGCTCCCGGGGTTTGGGCGCGGGTACCTACGAGCAGTACTTC. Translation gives CASSSRGLGAGTYEQYF.

CDR3 coding DNA: TGTGCCAGCAGCTCCGTTTTGACAGGGAAGGCTTTCTTT. Its translation is CASSSVLTGKAFF. The chain has TRBV7-2 and TRBJ1-1; 7 nucleotides line up with TRBD1. CDR1 SGHTA and CDR2 FQGNSA come from the germline V gene. The CDR3 length is 13 residues. Unmatched junction bases numbered 10, after V lost 4 bases and J lost 11 bases.

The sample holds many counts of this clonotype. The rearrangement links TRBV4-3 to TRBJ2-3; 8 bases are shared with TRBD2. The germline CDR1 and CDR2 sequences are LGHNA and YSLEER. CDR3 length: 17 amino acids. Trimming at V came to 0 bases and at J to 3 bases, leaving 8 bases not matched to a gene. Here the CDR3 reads CASSQDTAGVGTDTQYF. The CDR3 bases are TGCGCCAGCAGCCAAGATACAGCGGGAGTTGGGACAGATACGCAGTATTTT.

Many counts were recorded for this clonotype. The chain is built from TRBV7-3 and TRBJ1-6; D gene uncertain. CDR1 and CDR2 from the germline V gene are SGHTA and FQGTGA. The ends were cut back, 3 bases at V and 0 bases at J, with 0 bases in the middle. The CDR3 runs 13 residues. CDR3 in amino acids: CASSFSYNSPLHF. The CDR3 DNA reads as TGTGCCAGCAGCTTCTCCTATAATTCACCCCTCCACTTT.

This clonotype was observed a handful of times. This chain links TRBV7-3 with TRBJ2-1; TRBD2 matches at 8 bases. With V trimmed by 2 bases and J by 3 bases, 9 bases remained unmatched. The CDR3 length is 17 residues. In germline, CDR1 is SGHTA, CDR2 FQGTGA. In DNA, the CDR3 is TGTGCCAGCAGCTTAGGCCCGACTAGCGCCTTCTACAATGAGCAGTTCTTC. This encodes CASSLGPTSAFYNEQFF.

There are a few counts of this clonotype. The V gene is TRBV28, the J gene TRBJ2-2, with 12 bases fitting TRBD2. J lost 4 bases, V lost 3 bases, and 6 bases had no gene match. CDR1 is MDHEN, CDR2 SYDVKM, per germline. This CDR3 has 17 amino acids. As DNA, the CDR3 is TGTGCCAGCAGTTTTTTTGTGACTAGCGGGGGCACCGGGGAGCTGTTTTTT. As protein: CASSFFVTSGGTGELFF.

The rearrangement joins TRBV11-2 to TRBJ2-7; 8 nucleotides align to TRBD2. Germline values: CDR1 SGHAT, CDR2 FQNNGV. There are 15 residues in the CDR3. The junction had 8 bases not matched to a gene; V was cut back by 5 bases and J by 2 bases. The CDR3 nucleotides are TGTGCCAGCAGCAAACTAGCGGTCCCTCCCTACGAGCAGTACTTC. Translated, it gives CASSKLAVPPYEQYF.

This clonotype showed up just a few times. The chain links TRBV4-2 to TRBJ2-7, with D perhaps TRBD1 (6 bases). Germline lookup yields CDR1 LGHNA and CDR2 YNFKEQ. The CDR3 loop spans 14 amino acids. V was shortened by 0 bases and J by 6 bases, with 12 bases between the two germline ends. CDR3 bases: TGTGCCAGCAGCCAAGAAGGCAGGGACATCGAGCAGTACTTC. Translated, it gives CASSQEGRDIEQYF.

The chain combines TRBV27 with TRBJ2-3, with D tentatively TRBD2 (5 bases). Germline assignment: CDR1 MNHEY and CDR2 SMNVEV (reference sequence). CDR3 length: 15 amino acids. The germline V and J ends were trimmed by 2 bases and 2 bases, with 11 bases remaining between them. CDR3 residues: CASSLGLPTTDTQYF. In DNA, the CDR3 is TGTGCCAGCAGTTTAGGACTTCCAACCACAGATACGCAGTATTTT.

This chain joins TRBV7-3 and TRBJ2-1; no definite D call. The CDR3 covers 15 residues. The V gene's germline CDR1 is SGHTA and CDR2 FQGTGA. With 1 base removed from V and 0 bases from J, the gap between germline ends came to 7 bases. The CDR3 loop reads CASSLSFSSYNEQFF. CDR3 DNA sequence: TGTGCCAGCAGCTTAAGCTTTAGCTCCTACAATGAGCAGTTCTTC.

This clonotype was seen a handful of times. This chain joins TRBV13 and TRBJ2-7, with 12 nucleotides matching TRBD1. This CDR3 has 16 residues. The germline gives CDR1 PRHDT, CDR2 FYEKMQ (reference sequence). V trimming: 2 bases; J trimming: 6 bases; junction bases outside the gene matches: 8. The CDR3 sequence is CASSLNIGTGGGEQYF. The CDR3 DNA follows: TGTGCCAGCAGCTTAAACATAGGGACAGGGGGCGGCGAGCAGTACTTC.

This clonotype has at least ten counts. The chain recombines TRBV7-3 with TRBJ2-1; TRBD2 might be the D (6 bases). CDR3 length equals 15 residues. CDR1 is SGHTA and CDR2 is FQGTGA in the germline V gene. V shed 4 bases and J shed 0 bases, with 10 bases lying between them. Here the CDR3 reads CASSSAGYSYNEQFF. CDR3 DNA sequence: TGTGCCAGCAGCTCGGCGGGATACTCCTACAATGAGCAGTTCTTC.

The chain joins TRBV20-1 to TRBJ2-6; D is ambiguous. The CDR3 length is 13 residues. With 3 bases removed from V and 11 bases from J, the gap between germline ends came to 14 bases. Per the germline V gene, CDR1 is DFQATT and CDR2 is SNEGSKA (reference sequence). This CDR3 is CSASIPATDVLTF. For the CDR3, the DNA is TGCAGTGCTAGCATACCGGCCACAGACGTCCTGACTTTC.